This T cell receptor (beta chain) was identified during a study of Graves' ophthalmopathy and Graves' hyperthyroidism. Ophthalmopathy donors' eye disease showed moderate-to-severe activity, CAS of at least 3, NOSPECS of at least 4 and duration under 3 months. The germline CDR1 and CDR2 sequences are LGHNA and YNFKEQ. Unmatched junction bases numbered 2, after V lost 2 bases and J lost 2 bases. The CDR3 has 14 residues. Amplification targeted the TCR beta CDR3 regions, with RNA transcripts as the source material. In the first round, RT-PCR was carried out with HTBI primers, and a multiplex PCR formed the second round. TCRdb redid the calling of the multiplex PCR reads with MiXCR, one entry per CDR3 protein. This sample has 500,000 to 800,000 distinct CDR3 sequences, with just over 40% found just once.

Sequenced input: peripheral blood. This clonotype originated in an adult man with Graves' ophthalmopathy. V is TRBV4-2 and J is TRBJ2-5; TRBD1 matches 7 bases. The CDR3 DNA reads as TGTGCCAGCAGCCAACCGGGACAGCAAGAGACCCAGTACTTC. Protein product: CASSQPGQQETQYF.